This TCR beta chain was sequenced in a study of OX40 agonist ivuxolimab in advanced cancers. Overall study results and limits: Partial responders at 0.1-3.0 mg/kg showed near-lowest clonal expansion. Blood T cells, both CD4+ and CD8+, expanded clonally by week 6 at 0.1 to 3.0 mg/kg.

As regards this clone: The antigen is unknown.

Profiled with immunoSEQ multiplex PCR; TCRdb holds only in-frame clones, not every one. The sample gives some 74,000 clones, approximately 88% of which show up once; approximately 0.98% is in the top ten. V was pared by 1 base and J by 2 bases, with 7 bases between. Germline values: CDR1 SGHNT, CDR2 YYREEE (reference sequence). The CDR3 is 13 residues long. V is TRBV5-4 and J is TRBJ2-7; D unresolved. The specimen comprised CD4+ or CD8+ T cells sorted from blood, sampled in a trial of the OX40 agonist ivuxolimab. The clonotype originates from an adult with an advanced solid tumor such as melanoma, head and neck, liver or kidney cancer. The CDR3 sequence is CASSLTVAYEQYF. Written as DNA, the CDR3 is TGTGCCAGCAGCTTGACGGTGGCCTACGAGCAGTACTTC.